Shown below are 14 T cell receptor beta chains from a single sample sequenced in a study of cytomegalovirus exposure and HLA in healthy donors. PCR involved 60 Vbeta and 13 Jbeta primers. TCRdb's copy holds only in-frame clones and misses some; the assay was immunoSEQ multiplex PCR. The sample consists of 150,000 to 200,000 clones, roughly 80% of them appearing once. Sequenced: PBMCs. These receptors all stem from a woman aged 18-29 years in good health and CMV-seronegative.

The chain is built from TRBV5-4 and TRBJ2-2, with TRBD2 identical over 11 bases. V trimming: 4 bases; J trimming: 2 bases; junction bases outside the gene matches: 7. Per germline, CDR1 SGHNT and CDR2 YYREEE (reference sequence). This CDR3 is built from 17 residues. The CDR3 is CASSQPGLAENTGELFF. CDR3 sequence (DNA): TGTGCCAGCAGCCAACCGGGACTAGCGGAAAACACCGGGGAGCTGTTTTTT.

The genes are TRBV6-1 and TRBJ1-2; D uncertain. CDR1 is MNHNS and CDR2 is SASEGT in the germline V gene. V lost 8 bases and J 2 bases, leaving 6 bases between the germline ends. The length of the CDR3 is 11 residues. The CDR3 DNA follows: TGTGCCAGCGGGAGGAACTATGGCTACACCTTC. Translation: CASGRNYGYTF.

The chain uses TRBV6-5 and TRBJ2-5; a weak D match, TRBD1 (5 bases). The J call may be mistaken, given a closer DNA end match to TRBJ2-7. The CDR3 loop spans 13 amino acids. The germline CDR1 and CDR2 sequences are MNHEY and SVGAGI. The CDR3 sequence: CASSYFARAEQYF. The DNA for the CDR3 is TGTGCCAGCAGTTACTTCGCCAGGGCCGAGCAGTACTTC.

This sequence joins TRBV15 and TRBJ2-1, with D perhaps matching TRBD1 (6 bases). The CDR3 has 15 amino acids. Germline CDR1 and CDR2: LNHNV and YYDKDF (reference sequence). The ends were cut back, 5 bases at V and 2 bases at J, with 13 bases in the middle. In DNA, the CDR3 is TGTGCCACCAGCGGACACAGGGAGACCTACAATGAGCAGTTCTTC. This encodes CATSGHRETYNEQFF.

The chain employs TRBV30 and TRBJ2-3; TRBD1 agrees at 10 bases. With 5 bases clipped from V and 1 base from J, the junction kept 0 bases outside the gene matches. The CDR3 consists of 13 residues. The germline CDR1 and CDR2 sequences are GTSNPN and SVGIG (reference sequence). As DNA, the CDR3 is TGTGCCTGGGGGACAGGGGGCACAGATACGCAGTATTTT. This gives the protein CAWGTGGTDTQYF.

CDR3 nucleotides: TGTGCCAGCAGCCCAGGACTCAGGGGGCGTTTTTTGAATGGCTACACCTTC. Translating gives CASSPGLRGRFLNGYTF. The V call is TRBV28, the J call TRBJ1-2, with 8 bases matching TRBD1. The V and J ends lost 6 bases and 6 bases, in that order; junction bases with no gene match: 18. The CDR3 covers 17 residues. Germline assignment: CDR1 MDHEN and CDR2 SYDVKM.

The chain couples TRBV7-2 to TRBJ1-1; no reliable D call. Germline V lookup: CDR1 SGHTA, CDR2 FQGNSA. This CDR3 region has 14 residues. The V end was cut by 1 base, the J end by 0 bases, with 6 bases between. The CDR3 is CASSLGQMNTEAFF. In DNA, the CDR3 is TGTGCCAGCAGCTTAGGCCAGATGAACACTGAAGCTTTCTTT.

This sequence joins TRBV5-1 and TRBJ2-2, with TRBD2 matching over 8 bases. Germline V gene sequence: CDR1 SGHRS, CDR2 YFSETQ. V gave up 0 bases and J gave up 4 bases; unmatched junction bases: 5. CDR3 length: 16 amino acids. The DNA for the CDR3 is TGCGCCAGCAGCTTGGCGGGACTAGACTTCACCGGGGAGCTGTTTTTT. It yields the protein CASSLAGLDFTGELFF.

This clone was counted only a few times. The V call is TRBV7-2, the J call TRBJ2-7; tentatively, D is TRBD2 (8 bases). Germline loops: CDR1 SGHTA, CDR2 FQGNSA. The CDR3 loop spans 13 amino acids. Deletions cut 5 bases from V and 6 bases from J, with 14 bases between. The CDR3 is CASSRDSGGEQYF. DNA for the CDR3: TGTGCCAGCAGCAGGGACAGCGGGGGCGAGCAGTACTTC.

This chain connects TRBV15 to TRBJ2-5; 7 bases map to TRBD2. Germline CDR1 is LNHNV and CDR2 is YYDKDF (reference sequence). The V gene end was trimmed by 0 bases and the J gene end by 3 bases; junction bases not matched to a gene: 1. The CDR3 has 14 residues. CDR3 sequence (DNA): TGTGCCACCAGCAGAGAGGGGAGGGAAGAGACCCAGTACTTC. It encodes CATSREGREETQYF.

The V call is TRBV7-2, the J call TRBJ2-1, with 8 nucleotides matching TRBD1. Germline V gene lookup returns CDR1 SGHTA and CDR2 FQGNSA. V trimming: 5 bases; J trimming: 2 bases; junction bases outside the gene matches: 8. The CDR3 totals 16 residues. CDR3 sequence reads: CASSRQGSGPYNEQFF. CDR3 bases: TGTGCCAGCAGCAGACAGGGGAGCGGTCCCTACAATGAGCAGTTCTTC.

The rearrangement joins TRBV5-6 to TRBJ2-7; 13 bases are shared with TRBD2. Looked up from germline, CDR1 is SGHDT and CDR2 is YYEEEE. V gave up 0 bases and J gave up 3 bases; unmatched junction bases: 0. The CDR3 extends over 15 amino acids. CDR3 amino acids: CASSLGLAGGYEQYF. The CDR3 DNA reads as TGTGCCAGCAGCTTGGGACTAGCGGGGGGCTACGAGCAGTACTTC. Based on the CDR3 plus reference TRBV5-6 and TRBJ2-7, the full variable domain is DAGVTQSPTHLIKTRGQQVTLRCSPKSGHDTVSWYQQALGQGPQFIFQYYEEEERQRGNFPDRFSGHQFPNYSSELNVNALLLGDSALYLCASSLGLAGGYEQYFGPGTRLTVT.

The rearrangement links TRBV19 to TRBJ2-7; D may be TRBD2 (6 bases). Germline values: CDR1 LNHDA, CDR2 SQIVND (reference sequence). The length of the CDR3 is 15 residues. V was trimmed by 5 bases and J by 4 bases, leaving 18 bases between them. In nucleotides, the CDR3 is TGTGCCAGTAGTCCTGTTGACGGACTATTATACGAGCAGTACTTC. Protein: CASSPVDGLLYEQYF.

CDR3 sequence: CASSLTGAGNTIYF. The CDR3, as DNA: TGCGCCAGCAGCTTGACAGGGGCTGGAAACACCATATATTTT. J is TRBJ1-3 and V is TRBV5-1; 7 bases map to TRBD1. The CDR3 contains 14 residues. Trimming took 1 base from V and 2 from J; bases not matched to a gene: 0. Germline CDR1 reads SGHRS; CDR2 reads YFSETQ.